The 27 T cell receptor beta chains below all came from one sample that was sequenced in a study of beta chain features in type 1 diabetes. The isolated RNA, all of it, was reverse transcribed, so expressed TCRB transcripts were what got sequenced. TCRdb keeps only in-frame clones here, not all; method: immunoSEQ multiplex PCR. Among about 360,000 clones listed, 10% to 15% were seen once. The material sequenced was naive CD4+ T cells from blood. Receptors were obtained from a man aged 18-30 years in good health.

CDR3 region: CASSERGGLGTEAFF. Written as DNA, the CDR3 is TGTGCCAGCAGTGAACGAGGGGGACTAGGCACTGAAGCTTTCTTT. V gene TRBV6-1 combines with J gene TRBJ1-1, with D possibly being TRBD1 (6 bases). From germline, CDR1 is MNHNS and CDR2 SASEGT. This CDR3 contains 15 residues. The V end lost 2 bases, the J end lost 4 bases, and 14 bases lay between the germline ends.

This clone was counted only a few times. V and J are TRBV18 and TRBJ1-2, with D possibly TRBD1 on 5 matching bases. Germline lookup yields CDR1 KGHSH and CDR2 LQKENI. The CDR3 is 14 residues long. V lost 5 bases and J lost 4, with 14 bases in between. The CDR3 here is CASSADRQSYGYTF. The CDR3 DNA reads TGTGCCAGCTCAGCCGATAGACAGTCCTATGGCTACACCTTC.

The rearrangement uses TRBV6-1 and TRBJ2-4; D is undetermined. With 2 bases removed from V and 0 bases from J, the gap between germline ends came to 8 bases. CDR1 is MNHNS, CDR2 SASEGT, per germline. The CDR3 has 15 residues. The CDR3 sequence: CASSEFAIAKNIQYF. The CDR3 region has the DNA TGTGCCAGCAGTGAATTTGCGATAGCCAAAAACATTCAGTACTTC.

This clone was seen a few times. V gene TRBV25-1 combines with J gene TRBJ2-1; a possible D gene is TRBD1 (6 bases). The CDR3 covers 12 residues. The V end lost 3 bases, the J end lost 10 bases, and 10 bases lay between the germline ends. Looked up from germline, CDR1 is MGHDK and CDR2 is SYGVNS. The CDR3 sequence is CASSDITGEQFF. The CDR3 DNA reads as TGTGCCAGCAGTGATATAACAGGGGAGCAGTTCTTC.

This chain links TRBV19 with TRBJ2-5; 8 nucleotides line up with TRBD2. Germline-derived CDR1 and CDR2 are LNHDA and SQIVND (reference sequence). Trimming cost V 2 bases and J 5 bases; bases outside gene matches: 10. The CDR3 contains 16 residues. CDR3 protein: CASSIPGGPSTETQYF. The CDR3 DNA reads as TGTGCCAGTAGTATACCGGGAGGGCCCTCTACCGAGACCCAGTACTTC. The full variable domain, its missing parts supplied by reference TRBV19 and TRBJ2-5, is DGGITQSPKYLFRKEGQNVTLSCEQNLNHDAMYWYRQDPGQGLRLIYYSQIVNDFQKGDIAEGYSVSREKKESFPLTVTSAQKNPTAFYLCASSIPGGPSTETQYFGPGTRLLVL.

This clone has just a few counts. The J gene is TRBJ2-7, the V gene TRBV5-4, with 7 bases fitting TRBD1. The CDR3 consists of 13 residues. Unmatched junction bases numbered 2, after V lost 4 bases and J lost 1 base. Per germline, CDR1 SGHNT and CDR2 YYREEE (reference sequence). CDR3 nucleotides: TGTGCCAGCAGCCAGGGACAGTCCTACGAGCAGTACTTC. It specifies CASSQGQSYEQYF.

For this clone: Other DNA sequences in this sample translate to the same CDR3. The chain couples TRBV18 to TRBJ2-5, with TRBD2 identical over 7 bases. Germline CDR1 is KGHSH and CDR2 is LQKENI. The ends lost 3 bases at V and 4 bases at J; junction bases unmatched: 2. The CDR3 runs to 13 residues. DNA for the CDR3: TGTGCCAGCTCACCGGGAGGGCTAGAGACCCAGTACTTC. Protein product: CASSPGGLETQYF. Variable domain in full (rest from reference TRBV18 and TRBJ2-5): NAGVMQNPRHLVRRRGQEARLRCSPMKGHSHVYWYRQLPEEGLKFMVYLQKENIIDESGMPKERFSAEFPKEGPSILRIQQVVRGDSAAYFCASSPGGLETQYFGPGTRLLVL.

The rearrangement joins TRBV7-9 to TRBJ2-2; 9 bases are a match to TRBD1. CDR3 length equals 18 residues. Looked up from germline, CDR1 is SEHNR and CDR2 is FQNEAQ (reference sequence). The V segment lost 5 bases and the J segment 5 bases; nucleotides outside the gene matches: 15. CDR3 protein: CASSRNRDRVRWTGELFF. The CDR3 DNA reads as TGTGCCAGCAGCCGAAACCGGGACAGGGTTCGGTGGACCGGGGAGCTGTTTTTT. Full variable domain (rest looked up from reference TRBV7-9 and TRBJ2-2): DTGVSQNPRHKITKRGQNVTFRCDPISEHNRLYWYRQTLGQGPEFLTYFQNEAQLEKSRLLSDRFSAERPKGSFSTLEIQRTEQGDSAMYLCASSRNRDRVRWTGELFFGEGSRLTVL.

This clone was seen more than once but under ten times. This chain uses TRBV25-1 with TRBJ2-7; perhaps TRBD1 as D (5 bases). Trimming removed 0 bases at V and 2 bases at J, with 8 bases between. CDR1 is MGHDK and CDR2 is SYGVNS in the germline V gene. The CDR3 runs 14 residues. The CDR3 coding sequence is TGTGCCAGCAGTGAATACAGGGTACCCTACGAGCAGTACTTC. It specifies CASSEYRVPYEQYF.

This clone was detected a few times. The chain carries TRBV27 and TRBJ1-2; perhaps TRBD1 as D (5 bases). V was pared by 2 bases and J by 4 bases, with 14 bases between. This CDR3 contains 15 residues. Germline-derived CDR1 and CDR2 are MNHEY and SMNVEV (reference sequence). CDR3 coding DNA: TGTGCCAGCAGTTTAGTTCCAGGGCGCGGCTATGGCTACACCTTC. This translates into CASSLVPGRGYGYTF.

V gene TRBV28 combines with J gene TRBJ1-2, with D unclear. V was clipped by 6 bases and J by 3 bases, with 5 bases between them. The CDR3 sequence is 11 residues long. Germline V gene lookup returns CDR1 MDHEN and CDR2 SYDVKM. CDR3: CASSRYYGYTF. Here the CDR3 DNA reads TGTGCCAGCAGCCGTTACTATGGCTACACCTTC.

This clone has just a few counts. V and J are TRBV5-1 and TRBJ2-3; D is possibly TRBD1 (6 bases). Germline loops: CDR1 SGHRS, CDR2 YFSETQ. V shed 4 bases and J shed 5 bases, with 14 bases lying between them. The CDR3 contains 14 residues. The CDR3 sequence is CASSPGTPGDTQYF. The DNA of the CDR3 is TGCGCCAGCAGCCCAGGGACACCGGGAGATACGCAGTATTTT.

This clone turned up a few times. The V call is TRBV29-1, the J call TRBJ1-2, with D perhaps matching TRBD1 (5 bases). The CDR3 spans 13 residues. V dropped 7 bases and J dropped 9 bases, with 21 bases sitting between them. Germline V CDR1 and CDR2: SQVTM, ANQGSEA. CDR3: CSATVLGGDRYTF. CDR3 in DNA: TGCAGCGCCACGGTCCTCGGAGGGGATCGCTACACCTTC.

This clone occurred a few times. CDR3: CASSFIFYSGANVLTF. The CDR3 DNA reads TGTGCCAGCAGCTTTATTTTCTACTCTGGGGCCAACGTCCTGACTTTC. The chain carries TRBV11-1 and TRBJ2-6; D not certain. V lost 3 bases and J 0 bases, leaving 9 bases between the germline ends. Germline CDR1 SGHAT, CDR2 FQDESV (reference sequence). CDR3 length equals 16 residues.

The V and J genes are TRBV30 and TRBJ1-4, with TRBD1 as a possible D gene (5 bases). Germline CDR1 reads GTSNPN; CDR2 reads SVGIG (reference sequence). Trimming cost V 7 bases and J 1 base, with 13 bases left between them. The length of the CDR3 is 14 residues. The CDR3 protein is CAFQPTVTNEKLFF. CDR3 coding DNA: TGTGCCTTCCAACCGACAGTAACTAATGAAAAACTGTTTTTT. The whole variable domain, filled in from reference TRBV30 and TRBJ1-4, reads SQTIHQWPATLVQPVGSPLSLECTVEGTSNPNLYWYRQAAGRGLQLLFYSVGIGQISSEVPQNLSASRPQDRQFILSSKKLLLSDSGFYLCAFQPTVTNEKLFFGSGTQLSVL.

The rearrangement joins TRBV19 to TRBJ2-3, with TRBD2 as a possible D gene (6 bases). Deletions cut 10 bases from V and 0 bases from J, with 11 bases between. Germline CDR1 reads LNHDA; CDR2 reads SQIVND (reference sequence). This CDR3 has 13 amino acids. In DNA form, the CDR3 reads TGTGCCACCACGGGACTCAGCACAGATACGCAGTATTTT. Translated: CATTGLSTDTQYF.

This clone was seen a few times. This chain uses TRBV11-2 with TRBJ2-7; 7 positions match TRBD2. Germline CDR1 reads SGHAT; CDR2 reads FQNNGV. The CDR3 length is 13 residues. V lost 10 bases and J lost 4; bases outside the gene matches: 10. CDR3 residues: CATRGGSIYEQYF. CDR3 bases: TGTGCCACCCGTGGCGGGAGTATATACGAGCAGTACTTC.

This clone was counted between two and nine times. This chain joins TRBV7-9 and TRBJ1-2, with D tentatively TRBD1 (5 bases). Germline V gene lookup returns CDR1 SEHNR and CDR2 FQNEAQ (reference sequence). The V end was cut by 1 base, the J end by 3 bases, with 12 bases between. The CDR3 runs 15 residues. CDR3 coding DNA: TGTGCCAGCAGCTTAGTGTGGGGCGACGACTATGGCTACACCTTC. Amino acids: CASSLVWGDDYGYTF.

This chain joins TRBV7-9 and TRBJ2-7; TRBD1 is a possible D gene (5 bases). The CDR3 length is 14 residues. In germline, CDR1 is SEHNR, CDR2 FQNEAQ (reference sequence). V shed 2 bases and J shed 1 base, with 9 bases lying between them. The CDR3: CASSLQQESYEQYF. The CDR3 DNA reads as TGTGCCAGCAGCTTACAACAGGAGTCCTACGAGCAGTACTTC.

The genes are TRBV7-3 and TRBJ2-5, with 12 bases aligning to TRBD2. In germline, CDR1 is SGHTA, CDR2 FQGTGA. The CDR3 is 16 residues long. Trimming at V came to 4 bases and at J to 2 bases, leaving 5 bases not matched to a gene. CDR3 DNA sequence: TGTGCCAGCAGCTCCGGACTAGCGGGAAAGCAAGAGACCCAGTACTTC. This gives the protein CASSSGLAGKQETQYF.

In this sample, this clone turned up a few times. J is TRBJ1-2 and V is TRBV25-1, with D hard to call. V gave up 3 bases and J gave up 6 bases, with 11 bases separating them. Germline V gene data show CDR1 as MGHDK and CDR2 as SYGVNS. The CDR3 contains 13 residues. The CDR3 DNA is TGTGCCAGCAGTGAGGCAGGAACAAATGGCTACACCTTC. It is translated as CASSEAGTNGYTF.

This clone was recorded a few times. This chain's CDR3 is CASSLTIGTSGRFDEQYF. The DNA for the CDR3 is TGTGCCAGCAGCTTAACGATCGGGACTAGCGGGAGGTTCGACGAGCAGTACTTC. The rearrangement joins TRBV7-2 to TRBJ2-7; the match to TRBD2 covers 15 bases. With 2 bases clipped from V and 5 bases from J, the junction kept 10 bases outside the gene matches. The CDR3 sequence is 18 residues long. Looked up from germline, CDR1 is SGHTA and CDR2 is FQGNSA.

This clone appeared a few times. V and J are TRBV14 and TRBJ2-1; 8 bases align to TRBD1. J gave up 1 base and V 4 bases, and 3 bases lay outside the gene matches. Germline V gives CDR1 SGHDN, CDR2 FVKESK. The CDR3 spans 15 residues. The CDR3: CASSLQGASYNEQFF. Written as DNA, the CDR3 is TGTGCCAGCAGCCTTCAGGGGGCATCCTACAATGAGCAGTTCTTC.

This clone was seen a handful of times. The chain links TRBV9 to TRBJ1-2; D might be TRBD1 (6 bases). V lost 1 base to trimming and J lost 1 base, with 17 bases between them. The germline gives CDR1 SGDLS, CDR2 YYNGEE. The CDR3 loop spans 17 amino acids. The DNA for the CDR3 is TGTGCCAGCAGCGTATTAGTCTCCGCACAGGGTAACTATGGCTACACCTTC. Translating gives CASSVLVSAQGNYGYTF.

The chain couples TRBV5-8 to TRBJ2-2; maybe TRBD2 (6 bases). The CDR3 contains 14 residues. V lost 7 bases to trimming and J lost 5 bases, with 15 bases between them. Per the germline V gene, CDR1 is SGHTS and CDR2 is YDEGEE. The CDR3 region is CASRDLARTGELFF. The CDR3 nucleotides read TGTGCCAGCCGGGACTTAGCGAGAACCGGGGAGCTGTTTTTT.

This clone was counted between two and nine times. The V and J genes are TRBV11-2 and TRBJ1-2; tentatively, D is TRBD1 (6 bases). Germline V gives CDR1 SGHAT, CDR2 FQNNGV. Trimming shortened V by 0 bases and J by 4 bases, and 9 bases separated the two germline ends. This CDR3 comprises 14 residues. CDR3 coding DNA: TGTGCCAGCAGCTTAGAAGGGGGTGCCTATGGCTACACCTTC. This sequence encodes CASSLEGGAYGYTF.

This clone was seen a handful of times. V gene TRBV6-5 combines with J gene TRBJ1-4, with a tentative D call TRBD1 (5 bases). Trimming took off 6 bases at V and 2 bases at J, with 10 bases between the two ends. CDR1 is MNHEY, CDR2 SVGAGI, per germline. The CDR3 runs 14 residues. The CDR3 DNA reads TGTGCCAGCAGCGCAGGGAGGACTAATGAAAAACTGTTTTTT. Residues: CASSAGRTNEKLFF.